A single sample is the source of the 12 T cell receptor beta chains below, sequenced in a study of cytomegalovirus exposure and HLA in healthy donors (dated by TCRdb to the late 2010s). The receptor library was made with the immunoSEQ multiplex PCR assay. A mixture of 60 forward primers for TCR Vbeta segments and 13 reverse primers for TCR Jbeta segments was used in the multiplex PCR. Drawn from immuneACCESS, this table holds only the in-frame rearrangements with V and J called that TCRdb kept. Clones are partly lost; checked studies trace under half to an unresolved V gene and leave the rest unexplained. The sample table holds about 160,000 clones, of which roughly 80% were seen once. The ten largest clones represent 2% to 2.5% of the sample. Sequencing used PBMCs. The receptors stem from a man in his fifties or sixties in good health and CMV-seropositive.

The genes are TRBV10-3 and TRBJ1-3; a possible D gene is TRBD1 (6 bases). This CDR3 has 20 amino acids. Per the germline V gene, CDR1 is ENHRY and CDR2 is SYGVKD. Trimming left V 7 bases short and J 1 base short, with 29 bases between. The CDR3 protein is CAINPPWASTAGVSGNTIYF. As DNA, the CDR3 is TGTGCCATCAATCCACCGTGGGCATCGACAGCAGGGGTATCTGGAAACACCATATATTTT.

On this clone: This sample also contains other DNA sequences that code for the same CDR3. V usage is TRBV6-1 and J usage is TRBJ1-2; weak D call: TRBD1 (5 bases). The CDR3 is 14 amino acids. Trimming took off 0 bases at V and 1 base at J, with 6 bases between the two ends. The germline gives CDR1 MNHNS, CDR2 SASEGT. This CDR3 reads CASSEAGGNYGYTF. For the CDR3, the DNA is TGTGCCAGCAGTGAAGCGGGGGGTAACTATGGCTACACCTTC.

The chain joins TRBV5-1 to TRBJ2-3; the match to TRBD1 covers 8 bases. The V gene end was trimmed by 4 bases and the J gene end by 2 bases; junction bases not matched to a gene: 6. This CDR3 comprises 15 residues. Germline CDR1 reads SGHRS; CDR2 reads YFSETQ. CDR3 nucleotide sequence: TGCGCCAGCAGCCTGGGGGACAGGCCCACAGATACGCAGTATTTT. Translated: CASSLGDRPTDTQYF.

The chain links TRBV14 to TRBJ2-3, with a weak D call TRBD2 (6 bases). CDR3 length: 16 residues. Germline assignment: CDR1 SGHDN and CDR2 FVKESK. Trimming took off 5 bases at V and 0 bases at J, with 15 bases between the two ends. The CDR3 here is CASSKGLPHSTDTQYF. CDR3 bases: TGTGCCAGCAGCAAGGGACTGCCGCATAGCACAGATACGCAGTATTTT.

This clone was observed a handful of times. The J gene is TRBJ2-1, the V gene TRBV5-1; D perhaps matches TRBD2 (6 bases). V was shortened by 4 bases and J by 9 bases, with 11 bases between the two germline ends. Germline V lookup: CDR1 SGHRS, CDR2 YFSETQ. The CDR3 spans 12 residues. The CDR3 region has the DNA TGCGCCAGCAGCGTTATGGGGGGTGAGCAGTTCTTC. Translated: CASSVMGGEQFF.

The chain links TRBV4-1 to TRBJ2-7; 8 nucleotides match TRBD1. Germline loops: CDR1 MGHRA, CDR2 YSYEKL. The V gene end was trimmed by 3 bases and the J gene end by 3 bases; junction bases not matched to a gene: 10. The CDR3 length is 16 residues. The CDR3 reads CASSQRGTGQVYEQYF. The CDR3 nucleotides are TGCGCCAGCAGCCAGAGGGGAACGGGACAGGTCTACGAGCAGTACTTC.

The chain is built from TRBV7-9 and TRBJ2-1; perhaps TRBD2 as D (7 bases). Germline lookup yields CDR1 SEHNR and CDR2 FQNEAQ (reference sequence). Trimming took 4 bases from V and 5 from J, leaving 21 bases between them. This CDR3 region has 17 residues. CDR3 protein: CASSYSRGGAHHNEQFF. The CDR3 coding sequence is TGTGCCAGCAGCTATTCGAGGGGGGGGGCTCACCACAATGAGCAGTTCTTC.

This clone appeared once. The chain joins TRBV18 to TRBJ2-2, with D possibly TRBD1 on 6 matching bases. CDR1 and CDR2 from the germline V gene are KGHSH and LQKENI. V gave up 5 bases and J gave up 3 bases, with 16 bases separating them. The CDR3 has 16 residues. The CDR3 spells CASSFSGTPYTGELFF. CDR3 coding DNA: TGTGCCAGCTCATTCTCCGGGACACCTTACACCGGGGAGCTGTTTTTT.

This chain links TRBV27 with TRBJ1-1; tentatively, D is TRBD1 (6 bases). Trimming took off 5 bases at V and 0 bases at J, with 10 bases between the two ends. Germline CDR1 is MNHEY and CDR2 is SMNVEV (reference sequence). The CDR3 loop spans 14 amino acids. Here the CDR3 reads CASSEGGLNTEAFF. DNA for the CDR3: TGTGCCAGCAGTGAGGGGGGGCTGAACACTGAAGCTTTCTTT.

The chain has TRBV5-1 and TRBJ2-3; tentative D call: TRBD2 (5 bases). V gave up 0 bases and J gave up 0 bases, with 11 bases separating them. The CDR3 sequence is 16 residues long. Germline V lookup: CDR1 SGHRS, CDR2 YFSETQ. CDR3 residues: CASSLAPQRSTDTQYF. CDR3 DNA: TGCGCCAGCAGCTTGGCCCCCCAGCGGAGCACAGATACGCAGTATTTT.

The J gene is TRBJ1-5, the V gene TRBV7-9; 7 bases align to TRBD1. V trimming: 2 bases; J trimming: 4 bases; junction bases outside the gene matches: 8. The CDR3 sequence is 16 residues long. Germline V gene sequence: CDR1 SEHNR, CDR2 FQNEAQ (reference sequence). This CDR3 reads CASSLSARQGNQPQHF. The CDR3 DNA reads as TGTGCCAGCAGCTTATCCGCCCGACAGGGTAATCAGCCCCAGCATTTT.

This sequence joins TRBV10-2 and TRBJ1-1; D call uncertain. CDR1 and CDR2 from the germline V gene are WSHSY and SAAADI. This CDR3 contains 15 residues. V was pared by 0 bases and J by 3 bases, with 11 bases between. The CDR3 reads CASSESVLSDTEAFF. The CDR3 DNA reads as TGCGCCAGCAGTGAGTCTGTACTCTCGGACACTGAAGCTTTCTTT.